Each of the 25 T cell receptor beta chains below was sequenced from the same sample in a study of Graves' ophthalmopathy and Graves' hyperthyroidism. TCR beta CDR3 amplification used RNA transcripts. The library came from an HTBI-primed first-round RT-PCR and a second-round multiplex PCR. TCRdb processed the multiplex PCR reads anew with MiXCR; each CDR3 protein has one entry. The repertoire holds roughly 600,000 distinct CDR3 sequences, with roughly 40% as singletons. Sample: peripheral blood or thyroid tissue (not recorded which). The source of these receptors is an adult man with Graves' hyperthyroidism.

This clonotype was seen once. The chain is built from TRBV12-3 or TRBV12-4 and TRBJ2-1; D perhaps matches TRBD2 (7 bases). Trimming removed 8 bases from V and 8 bases from J, with 13 bases in between. CDR3 length: 12 residues. CDR3: CASSQGRDEQFF. The CDR3 DNA follows: TGTGCCAGCTCTCAGGGGAGGGATGAGCAGTTCTTC.

In its sample, this clonotype was seen many times. The chain has TRBV12-3 or TRBV12-4 and TRBJ1-2; D unresolved. The CDR3 has 13 amino acids. V lost 6 bases and J 7 bases, leaving 15 bases between the germline ends. The CDR3 DNA reads as TGTGCCAGCAGCAGAGACGGCCCTGGTGGCTACACCTTC. This sequence encodes CASSRDGPGGYTF.

This clonotype was seen a few times. A read error may be the cause here, since a much bigger clone is one base away. This chain connects TRBV5-1 to TRBJ2-2; no firm D call. V was trimmed by 0 bases and J by 7 bases, leaving 1 base between them. The CDR3 runs to 11 residues. The germline V gene encodes CDR1 SGHRS and CDR2 YFSETQ. CDR3 nucleotide sequence: TGCGCCAGCAGCTTGGACGGGGAGCTGTTTTTT. Translation: CASSLDGELFF.

Notes on this clonotype: A much larger clonotype is one base distant, so this may be a read error. The chain is built from TRBV5-6 and TRBJ2-2; weak D call: TRBD1 (6 bases). The CDR3 is 17 residues long. The germline V gene has CDR1 SGHDT and CDR2 YYEEEE. CDR3 in amino acids: CGSTLIEGQLNTGELFF. The DNA of the CDR3 is TGTGGCAGCACCTTGATTGAAGGACAGTTGAACACCGGGGAGCTGTTTTTT.

This clonotype has more than one count but fewer than ten. The chain links TRBV7-2 to TRBJ1-1, with D maybe TRBD1 (5 bases). Germline V gene sequence: CDR1 SGHTA, CDR2 FQGNSA. This CDR3 contains 12 residues. Trimming removed 4 bases at V and 8 bases at J, with 11 bases between. The CDR3: CASSSRGVEAFF. The CDR3 bases are TGTGCCAGCAGCTCAAGGGGCGTCGAAGCTTTCTTT.

V is TRBV12-5 and J is TRBJ2-2; D not certain. V dropped 0 bases and J dropped 1 base, with 9 bases sitting between them. This CDR3 contains 16 residues. Germline V lookup: CDR1 LGHNT, CDR2 FRNRAP. CDR3 loop: CASGLVVGVNTGELFF. The CDR3 DNA reads as TGTGCTAGTGGTTTGGTAGTCGGCGTGAACACCGGGGAGCTGTTTTTT.

This clonotype was recorded at least ten times. The V call is TRBV7-8, the J call TRBJ1-2; D gene unclear. The length of the CDR3 is 17 residues. V was pared by 5 bases and J by 0 bases, with 19 bases between. Germline CDR1 SGHVS, CDR2 FQNEAQ. CDR3 sequence (DNA): TGTGCCAGCAGCGAAGGCAGGACTACACTTGCTAACTATGGCTACACCTTC. This translates into CASSEGRTTLANYGYTF.

With respect to this clonotype: One base away lies a much larger clone, so this may be a sequencing read error. The chain couples TRBV7-8 to TRBJ2-7; D tentatively reads TRBD1 or TRBD2 (5 bases each). V was shortened by 6 bases and J by 5 bases, with 20 bases between the two germline ends. Germline lookup yields CDR1 SGHVS and CDR2 FQNEAQ. The CDR3 is made up of 15 amino acids. CDR3 in amino acids: CASSEVGTLTHEQYF. The DNA of the CDR3 is TGTGCCAGCAGTGAAGTCGGGACCCTGACCCACGAGCAGTACTTC.

This clonotype was counted many times. The chain joins TRBV19 to TRBJ1-5; D remains unclear. CDR1 LNHDA and CDR2 SQIVND come from the germline V gene (reference sequence). Between the trimmed V and J ends, which lost 3 bases and 0 bases, there was a span of 6 bases. The CDR3 covers 14 residues. The CDR3 loop reads CASSIAGSNQPQHF. The CDR3 DNA follows: TGTGCCAGTAGTATTGCCGGTAGCAATCAGCCCCAGCATTTT.

This chain uses TRBV10-3 with TRBJ2-7; 7 positions agree with TRBD1. V lost 5 bases, J lost 0 bases, and 4 bases stayed unmatched. This CDR3 comprises 14 residues. Germline V gene sequence: CDR1 ENHRY, CDR2 SYGVKD. CDR3 sequence (DNA): TGTGCCATCAGTAAGGGGGCCAGCTCCTACGAGCAGTACTTC. Translated: CAISKGASSYEQYF.

This clonotype has ten or more counts. This chain joins TRBV5-5 and TRBJ1-5; maybe TRBD1 (6 bases). Germline loops: CDR1 SGHKS, CDR2 YYEKEE (reference sequence). Trimming took 0 bases from V and 1 from J, leaving 11 bases between them. The CDR3 loop spans 16 amino acids. DNA for the CDR3: TGTGCCAGCAGCTTGGGAGGCAGGGGCAGCAATCAGCCCCAGCATTTT. Its protein is CASSLGGRGSNQPQHF. Full variable domain (outside the CDR3, taken from reference TRBV5-5 and TRBJ1-5): DAGVTQSPTHLIKTRGQQVTLRCSPISGHKSVSWYQQVLGQGPQFIFQYYEKEERGRGNFPDRFSARQFPNYSSELNVNALLLGDSALYLCASSLGGRGSNQPQHFGDGTRLSIL.

The rearrangement uses TRBV9 and TRBJ1-3, with D unclear. The V end lost 0 bases, the J end lost 0 bases, and 7 bases lay between the germline ends. CDR1 and CDR2 (germline): SGDLS, YYNGEE. This CDR3 is built from 15 residues. The CDR3 loop reads CASSVGVSSGNTIYF. The CDR3 DNA is TGTGCCAGCAGCGTAGGAGTGTCCTCTGGAAACACCATATATTTT.

This clonotype showed up many times. The chain carries TRBV24-1 and TRBJ1-5; D is possibly TRBD1 (6 bases). V lost 3 bases and J lost 0, with 8 bases in between. The V gene's germline CDR1 is KGHDR and CDR2 SFDVKD. CDR3 length equals 15 residues. The CDR3 sequence is CATSDRTDSNQPQHF. For the CDR3, the DNA is TGTGCCACCAGTGATCGGACAGATAGCAATCAGCCCCAGCATTTT.

The chain joins TRBV20-1 to TRBJ1-1; TRBD1 aligns across 7 bases. The CDR3 length is 17 residues. The junction had 13 bases not matched to a gene; V was cut back by 3 bases and J by 0 bases. Germline loops: CDR1 DFQATT, CDR2 SNEGSKA (reference sequence). The CDR3 is CSASTVGGPKMNTEAFF. In DNA form, the CDR3 reads TGCAGTGCTAGCACCGTAGGGGGCCCCAAGATGAACACTGAAGCTTTCTTT.

A remark on this clonotype: This may be a read error: a much more frequent sequence differs by one nucleotide. The rearrangement links TRBV2 to TRBJ1-2; possibly TRBD1 for D (5 bases). The length of the CDR3 is 13 residues. Germline V gene sequence: CDR1 SNHLY, CDR2 FYNNEI. In nucleotides, the CDR3 is TGTGCCAGCAGGGTCGCAGGGAGCTATGACTACACCTTC. Its protein product is CASRVAGSYDYTF.

The sample holds many counts of this clonotype. This chain uses TRBV11-2 with TRBJ1-5; no definite D call. Trimming pared 3 bases from V and 5 bases from J, leaving 14 bases between. This CDR3 is 15 amino acids long. Germline lookup yields CDR1 SGHAT and CDR2 FQNNGV. The CDR3 protein is CASSLGIGEDQPQHF. DNA of the CDR3: TGTGCCAGCAGCTTGGGGATCGGGGAGGATCAGCCCCAGCATTTT.

This clonotype was recorded at least ten times. V gene TRBV12-3 or TRBV12-4 combines with J gene TRBJ2-6; perhaps TRBD2 as D (6 bases). Trimming stripped 6 bases from V and 1 base from J, with 13 bases between. The length of the CDR3 is 16 residues. This CDR3 is CASRAAGRSGANVLTF. The CDR3 nucleotides are TGTGCCAGCAGGGCGGCAGGGAGGTCTGGGGCCAACGTCCTGACTTTC.

Comments on this clonotype: One junction end does not reproduce the germline sequence, and a read error may be involved. The rearrangement joins TRBV7-9 to TRBJ2-5, with TRBD2 identical over 16 bases. CDR1 is SEHNR and CDR2 is FQNEAQ in the germline V gene (reference sequence). The length of the CDR3 is 18 residues. CDR3 nucleotide sequence: TGCGCCAGCAGCCAAGGGGGACTAGCGGGGGGGAGCCAAGAGACCCAGTACTTC. Protein product: CASSQGGLAGGSQETQYF.

This sequence joins TRBV28 and TRBJ2-5; 8 bases are a match to TRBD1. The CDR3 is made up of 15 amino acids. The germline V gene has CDR1 MDHEN and CDR2 SYDVKM. J lost 3 bases, V lost 4 bases, and 7 bases had no gene match. This CDR3 reads CASSYRGQVKETQYF. CDR3 sequence (DNA): TGTGCCAGCAGTTATAGGGGACAGGTAAAAGAGACCCAGTACTTC.

For this clonotype: A much larger clone differs by one base, so this may be a read error. The gene calls are TRBV6-1 and TRBJ1-2; 8 bases align to TRBD1. V gave up 5 bases and J gave up 6 bases; unmatched junction bases: 17. This CDR3 contains 17 residues. Per germline, CDR1 MNHNS and CDR2 SASEGT. The CDR3 region has the DNA TGTGCCAGCAGTTACTCGGTCCCAGGGGGCAAGCTTGATGGCTACACCTTC. This translates into CASSYSVPGGKLDGYTF.

This clonotype was observed at least ten times. This chain links TRBV5-8 with TRBJ2-7, with 10 bases lining up with TRBD2. This CDR3 comprises 16 residues. V lost 4 bases to trimming and J lost 3 bases; unmatched junction nucleotides: 10. CDR1 and CDR2 (germline): SGHTS, YDEGEE. CDR3 sequence reads: CASSLRTSGLNYEQYF. The CDR3 DNA is TGTGCCAGCAGCCTTCGGACTAGCGGATTAAACTACGAGCAGTACTTC.

The J gene is TRBJ2-7, the V gene TRBV20-1, with 9 bases lining up with TRBD2. Germline loops: CDR1 DFQATT, CDR2 SNEGSKA (reference sequence). The CDR3 covers 14 residues. V was pared by 7 bases and J by 7 bases, with 14 bases of the junction left unmatched. CDR3 loop: CSEAVAGGYNEQYF. The CDR3 DNA sequence: TGCAGTGAGGCTGTGGCGGGGGGGTACAATGAGCAGTACTTC.

The V gene is TRBV7-3, the J gene TRBJ2-3, with 9 nucleotides matching TRBD1. Germline trimming cut 3 bases from V and 4 bases from J; bases unmatched to any gene: 2. CDR3 length equals 14 residues. CDR1 and CDR2 (germline): SGHTA, FQGTGA. The CDR3 DNA follows: TGTGCCAGCAGCTTTGACAGGGGGGCAGATACGCAGTATTTT. Protein sequence: CASSFDRGADTQYF.

This rearrangement joins TRBV5-1 to TRBJ2-7; D call uncertain. CDR1 and CDR2 from the germline V gene are SGHRS and YFSETQ. This CDR3 is 9 amino acids long. The V end lost 4 bases, the J end lost 10 bases, and 6 bases lay between the germline ends. The CDR3 nucleotides read TGCGCCAGCAGCAACCGACAGTACTTC. Translated, it gives CASSNRQYF.

The chain carries TRBV20-1 and TRBJ1-1; no clear D gene. Germline CDR1 DFQATT, CDR2 SNEGSKA (reference sequence). Trimming cost V 3 bases and J 4 bases, with 15 bases left between them. The CDR3 totals 14 residues. CDR3: CSASGRARTTEAFF. CDR3 in DNA: TGCAGTGCTAGCGGGAGGGCGCGGACCACTGAAGCTTTCTTT.